Listed below are T cell receptor beta chains from one sample, sequenced in a study of shared clonotypes between healthy human individuals. Profiling relied on immunoSEQ multiplex PCR, and the TCRdb table lists in-frame clones only, not all of them. Of fewer than 1 million clones in the sample, approximately 96% were seen once. What was sequenced was naive CD8+ T cells sorted from blood. The receptors shown here come from a young man in good health. Each CDR3 is given with its conserved first and last residue. A D gene is named only where the DNA matches it firmly. Only some rows state a clone size, as once, few, many or a class for expanded clones.

DNA | CDR3 | J | size | V | D
TGTGCCAGCAGCCCGGGGAATCGGCAGCCCCAGCATTTT | CASSPGNRQPQHF | TRBJ1-5 | . | TRBV5-8 | .
TGTGCCAGCCGGGGGACTGAAGCTTTCTTT | CASRGTEAFF | TRBJ1-1 | once | TRBV2 | .
TGTGCCAGTAGTCCTCCAGTTGGACAGGGGTTGTACTATGGCTACACCTTC | CASSPPVGQGLYYGYTF | TRBJ1-2 | . | TRBV19 | TRBD1
TGTGCCAGCAGTGCCATTTCCTCTGGATACGAGCAGTACTTC | CASSAISSGYEQYF | TRBJ2-7 | once | TRBV2 | .
TGTGCCAGCAGTTCCGCCTTTAAGTACAGACACGAGCAGTACTTC | CASSSAFKYRHEQYF | TRBJ2-7 | . | TRBV27 | .
TGTGCCAGCAGCTTCCTTCCCACCACTATTTCATACGAGCAGTACTTC | CASSFLPTTISYEQYF | TRBJ2-7 | . | TRBV11-2 | .
TGTGCCAGCAGCTCCCGGGACAGGGTATCCTACGAGCAGTACTTC | CASSSRDRVSYEQYF | TRBJ2-7 | . | TRBV7-9 | TRBD1
TGCAGTGCTCGAACCGGGACGCCCCAGCATTTT | CSARTGTPQHF | TRBJ1-5 | . | TRBV20-1 | .
TGTGCCAGTAGTATCCAGGGACGCCCAATGTGGACTGAAGCTTTCTTT | CASSIQGRPMWTEAFF | TRBJ1-1 | once | TRBV19 | .
TGTGCCAGCAGGCCCCCGGCAGGGGGAAAGACCCAGTACTTC | CASRPPAGGKTQYF | TRBJ2-5 | . | TRBV27 | TRBD1
TGTGCCAGCAGTTTCAGGTACAATGAGCAGTTCTTC | CASSFRYNEQFF | TRBJ2-1 | . | TRBV27 | .
TGCGCCAGCAGTGAGTCTGGGGAAGATACGCAGTATTTT | CASSESGEDTQYF | TRBJ2-3 | . | TRBV10-1 | .
TGTGCCAGCAGCTTAAGGGGGCGCGCAGCTGAAGCTTTCTTT | CASSLRGRAAEAFF | TRBJ1-1 | . | TRBV5-5 | TRBD1
TGTGCCAGCAGCTTGTATGCGGGGATCTCCTACGAGCAGTACTTC | CASSLYAGISYEQYF | TRBJ2-7 | . | TRBV5-5 | .
TGTGCCAGCAGCTTCCCCGGGAGGTTCCCAGATACGCAGTATTTT | CASSFPGRFPDTQYF | TRBJ2-3 | . | TRBV7-9 | TRBD2
TGTGCCAGCAGTTTAATTCGTGGCAGACCAGCAAACACTGAAGCTTTCTTT | CASSLIRGRPANTEAFF | TRBJ1-1 | . | TRBV28 | .
TGTGCCAGCAGCGTTGGCGGGGGCCTAGGCAATGAGCAGTTCTTC | CASSVGGGLGNEQFF | TRBJ2-1 | . | TRBV9 | .
TGTGCCAGCAGCTTTGACAGGGTCGAGACCCAGTACTTC | CASSFDRVETQYF | TRBJ2-5 | once | TRBV7-6 | TRBD1
TGTGCCATGGCCGGGGCCTACAATGAGCAGTTCTTC | CAMAGAYNEQFF | TRBJ2-1 | . | TRBV10-3 | .
TGTGCCAGCAGCCGGAGCGACTACAATGAGCAGTTCTTC | CASSRSDYNEQFF | TRBJ2-1 | . | TRBV7-9 | .
TGTGCCAGCAGTGAAGGGGTTCAGTTCCTAGGCACCGGGGAGCTGTTTTTT | CASSEGVQFLGTGELFF | TRBJ2-2 | . | TRBV2 | .
TGCGCCAGCAGCCCCGGGACAGGGGCCTACGAGCAGTACTTC | CASSPGTGAYEQYF | TRBJ2-7 | . | TRBV4-1 | TRBD1
TGTGCCAGCAGGTTGGGGATCAGCTCCTACAATGAGCAGTTCTTC | CASRLGISSYNEQFF | TRBJ2-1 | . | TRBV6-5 | .